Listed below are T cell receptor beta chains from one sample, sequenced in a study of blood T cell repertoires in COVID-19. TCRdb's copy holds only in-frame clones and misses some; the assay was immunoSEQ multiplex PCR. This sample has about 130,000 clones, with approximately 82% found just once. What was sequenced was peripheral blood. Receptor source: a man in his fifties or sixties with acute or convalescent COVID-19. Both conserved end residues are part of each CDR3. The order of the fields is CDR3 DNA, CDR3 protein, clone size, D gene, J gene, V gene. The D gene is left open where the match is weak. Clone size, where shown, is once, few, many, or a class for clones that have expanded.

CDR3 DNA: TGTGCCAGCAGCAACTACGAGGTGGAGTATTTT
CDR3 protein: CASSNYEVEYF
clone size: .
D gene: .
J gene: TRBJ2-3
V gene: TRBV3-1/TRBV3-2

CDR3 DNA: TGCGCCAGCAGCTTGGTGTCCAGCGCAGAACAGTACTTC
CDR3 protein: CASSLVSSAEQYF
clone size: .
D gene: .
J gene: TRBJ2-4
V gene: TRBV5-1

CDR3 DNA: TGTGCCAGCAGCATTACTAGCGACACCGGGGAGCTGTTTTTT
CDR3 protein: CASSITSDTGELFF
clone size: .
D gene: TRBD2
J gene: TRBJ2-2
V gene: TRBV7-3

CDR3 DNA: TGCGCCAGCAGCCAAGATCCGGGTGTCTCCTATAATTCACCCCTCCACTTT
CDR3 protein: CASSQDPGVSYNSPLHF
clone size: .
D gene: .
J gene: TRBJ1-6
V gene: TRBV4-1

CDR3 DNA: TGTGCCAGCAGTTTGATCGGGACAGGGGGTTTTGAAGTGGCTTTCTTT
CDR3 protein: CASSLIGTGGFEVAFF
clone size: .
D gene: TRBD1
J gene: TRBJ1-1
V gene: TRBV28

CDR3 DNA: TGCGCCAGCAGCTTGCAGGGGAACACCGGGGAGCTGTTTTTT
CDR3 protein: CASSLQGNTGELFF
clone size: .
D gene: .
J gene: TRBJ2-2
V gene: TRBV5-1

CDR3 DNA: TGTGCCATCAGTGAGTCTGGACAGGGACGCACCTACGAGCAGTACTTC
CDR3 protein: CAISESGQGRTYEQYF
clone size: few
D gene: TRBD1
J gene: TRBJ2-7
V gene: TRBV10-3

CDR3 DNA: TGTGCCAGCAGCTTCCGACAGGGGTCCGGGGAGCTGTTTTTT
CDR3 protein: CASSFRQGSGELFF
clone size: .
D gene: TRBD1
J gene: TRBJ2-2
V gene: TRBV7-2

CDR3 DNA: TGTGCCAGCAGTTACTCGAGGAGGGGGAACACTGAAGCTTTCTTT
CDR3 protein: CASSYSRRGNTEAFF
clone size: .
D gene: .
J gene: TRBJ1-1
V gene: TRBV6-5

CDR3 DNA: TGCGCCAGCAGCATCCTGCAGGGGGGTGGCACTGAAGCTTTCTTT
CDR3 protein: CASSILQGGGTEAFF
clone size: .
D gene: TRBD1
J gene: TRBJ1-1
V gene: TRBV5-1

CDR3 DNA: TGTGCCAGCAGCCGAGGTATAGCCAATCAGCCCCAGCATTTT
CDR3 protein: CASSRGIANQPQHF
clone size: .
D gene: .
J gene: TRBJ1-5
V gene: TRBV9

CDR3 DNA: TGTGCCAGCAGCAAACCGGGACTAGCCAAAAACATTCAGTACTTC
CDR3 protein: CASSKPGLAKNIQYF
clone size: .
D gene: .
J gene: TRBJ2-4
V gene: TRBV27

CDR3 DNA: TGCGCCAGCAGCTTTAGTCCTAATGAAAAACTGTTTTTT
CDR3 protein: CASSFSPNEKLFF
clone size: once
D gene: .
J gene: TRBJ1-4
V gene: TRBV5-1

CDR3 DNA: TGCGCCAGCAGCGCGGAGGGAACCTACAATGAGCAGTTCTTC
CDR3 protein: CASSAEGTYNEQFF
clone size: .
D gene: .
J gene: TRBJ2-1
V gene: TRBV5-1

CDR3 DNA: TGTGCCAGCTCAGCCGGGAGATACAATGAGCAGTTCTTC
CDR3 protein: CASSAGRYNEQFF
clone size: .
D gene: .
J gene: TRBJ2-1
V gene: TRBV18

CDR3 DNA: TGTGCCAGCAGTTTAGGCCACGGACAACGCCCGGGTTCCGGCTACACCTTC
CDR3 protein: CASSLGHGQRPGSGYTF
clone size: .
D gene: .
J gene: TRBJ1-2
V gene: TRBV28